This T cell receptor beta chain came from a study of T-cell reconstitution after alpha-beta-depleted transplantation in children. Broader study findings: It was surviving recipient T cells and thymic progenitors that gave some patients high TCRbeta diversity at day 60. Alpha-beta T cells present about two months after transplant were reported to originate from several hundred expanded graft clones. T-cell counts and diversity at one year following transplant were attributed mainly to newly produced T cells.

In its sample, this clonotype was seen many times. The antigen remains undetermined. This CDR3 has 14 residues. V lost 6 bases and J lost 3; bases outside the gene matches: 10. Germline assignment: CDR1 DFQATT and CDR2 SNEGSKA (reference sequence). Molecular barcoding with unique molecular identifiers was used for the TCRbeta library. TCRdb fed the PCR reads into MiXCR, producing one record per CDR3 protein. This sample has more than 120,000 distinct CDR3 sequences, with around 10% found just once. The V call is TRBV20-1, the J call TRBJ2-7, with 8 bases identical to TRBD2. The TCR was taken from a female patient between 2 and 15 years old who had a stem cell transplant for congenital amegakaryocytic thrombocytopenia, so the T cells may come from the graft donor. The specimen comprised PBMCs, mostly from graft donor cells, sampled 180 days after TCRalphabeta/CD19-depleted stem cell transplant. The CDR3 region is CSASRGTRIYEQYF. CDR3 nucleotides: TGCAGTGCCAGCCGCGGGACTAGGATCTACGAGCAGTACTTC.